Sequencing of this TCR beta chain was carried out in a study of T cells in Graves' hyperthyroidism and ophthalmopathy. Study results and limitations: Blood also showed most of the thyroid clonotypes that were expanded above 0.001.

Those patients with uncontrolled infection, other autoimmune disease, pregnancy or lactation were excluded. In its sample, this clonotype was seen many times. The antigen is not known. One junction end disagrees with the germline gene, perhaps due to a read error. The V gene's germline CDR1 is SNHLY and CDR2 FYNNEI. The CDR3 is 14 residues long. TCR beta CDR3 regions were amplified from RNA transcripts. Carried out on the TCR CDR3, a first-round RT-PCR used the HTBI primer set. From the multiplex PCR reads, TCRdb called clonotypes with MiXCR, one entry per CDR3 protein. The sample holds some 350,000 distinct CDR3 sequences, about a fifth seen once.

Sequenced input: blood. This receptor was identified in a young woman with Graves' hyperthyroidism. The chain links TRBV2 to TRBJ2-3; 12 bases fit TRBD2. The CDR3 here is CAGRLAGGTDTQYF. The CDR3 DNA is TGTGCCGGCAGACTAGCGGGGGGCACAGATACGCAGTATTTT.